Given below is one T cell receptor (beta chain) in context. The CDR3 runs 16 residues. Germline V lookup: CDR1 SGHVS, CDR2 FQNEAQ. V was cut by 7 bases and J by 2 bases, with 17 bases left in between. These data originate in a study of blood T cell repertoires in COVID-19. TCRdb's copy holds only in-frame clones and misses some; the assay was immunoSEQ multiplex PCR. The sample shows about 140,000 clones, about 89% of them seen only once. The clonotype originates from a man in his fifties or sixties who had recovered from COVID-19. The specimen sequenced was PBMCs or T cells enriched from blood (not recorded which). The rearrangement joins TRBV7-8 to TRBJ2-2, with a tentative D call TRBD1 (5 bases). The chain's CDR3 is CASTQRAGPNTGELFF. CDR3 DNA sequence: TGTGCCAGCACCCAACGCGCAGGGCCTAACACCGGGGAGCTGTTTTTT.